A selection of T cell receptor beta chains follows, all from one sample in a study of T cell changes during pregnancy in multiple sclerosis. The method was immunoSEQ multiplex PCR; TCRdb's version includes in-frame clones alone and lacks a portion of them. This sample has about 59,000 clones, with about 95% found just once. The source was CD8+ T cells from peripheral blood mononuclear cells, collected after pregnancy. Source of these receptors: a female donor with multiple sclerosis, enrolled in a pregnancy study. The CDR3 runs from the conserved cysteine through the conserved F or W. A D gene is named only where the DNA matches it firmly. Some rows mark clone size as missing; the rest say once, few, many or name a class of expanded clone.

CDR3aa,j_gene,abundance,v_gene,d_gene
CASSLATSEETQYF,TRBJ2-5,-,TRBV5-6,TRBD2
CASSPGTGRYGYTF,TRBJ1-2,-,TRBV27,TRBD1
CASSFPGQGLLAYEQYF,TRBJ2-7,-,TRBV28,TRBD1
CASRGDRGATNEKLFF,TRBJ1-4,-,TRBV27,TRBD1
CASSLDSYNEQFF,TRBJ2-1,-,TRBV27,-
CASTRSRDMNTEAFF,TRBJ1-1,once,TRBV19,-
CSVVTGDNYGYTF,TRBJ1-2,once,TRBV29-1,-
CASSIPDLSRRKTNEKLFF,TRBJ1-4,-,TRBV19,-
CASSAWTSGRDNEQFF,TRBJ2-1,-,TRBV5-6,TRBD2
CASGPGGSFDEQYF,TRBJ2-7,-,TRBV4-1,TRBD2
CASSLTGGDGYTF,TRBJ1-2,once,TRBV5-1,-
CASRLDRRKETQYF,TRBJ2-5,many,TRBV5-1,-
CASSLEMIPGVQAYEQYF,TRBJ2-7,-,TRBV7-9,-
CASSSTMGIQYF,TRBJ2-4,-,TRBV4-1,-
CASRSPQETQYF,TRBJ2-5,once,TRBV5-1,-
CASSKTGLAGAYEQYF,TRBJ2-7,once,TRBV21-1,-
CASSLAGGSSHEQFF,TRBJ2-1,-,TRBV7-8,TRBD2
CASSRTSGSEQYF,TRBJ2-7,-,TRBV27,TRBD2
CASSLGTANNQPQHF,TRBJ1-5,-,TRBV5-1,-
CASSLDGQGWAFF,TRBJ1-1,once,TRBV5-4,TRBD1
CSVGIQGENTGELFF,TRBJ2-2,-,TRBV29-1,-
CASSVDGAGSGNTIYF,TRBJ1-3,-,TRBV9,-
CASSQSGGHHEQYF,TRBJ2-7,-,TRBV4-2,TRBD2
CAISEPGDRGGDGYTF,TRBJ1-2,once,TRBV10-3,TRBD1
CSVERDSPYEQYF,TRBJ2-7,once,TRBV29-1,-
CASSLDDRAGNTIYF,TRBJ1-3,-,TRBV5-1,TRBD1
CASSMGLAGAYNEQFF,TRBJ2-1,-,TRBV19,TRBD2
CASSSGTSGYEQYF,TRBJ2-7,-,TRBV5-1,TRBD2
CASSPREGRNEQYF,TRBJ2-7,-,TRBV18,-
CASSVGGTGFYEQYF,TRBJ2-7,-,TRBV9,TRBD1
CASSRTSHSSYNEQFF,TRBJ2-1,-,TRBV7-2,-
CASSFSLTGGAYGYTF,TRBJ1-2,-,TRBV27,TRBD1
CASSLQAGGSHEQYF,TRBJ2-7,-,TRBV11-2,TRBD2
CASSQDRTGGAGYTF,TRBJ1-2,once,TRBV4-1,TRBD1
CASSLDRGTEAFF,TRBJ1-1,-,TRBV25-1,TRBD1
CASSVGGEGVGSSYEQYF,TRBJ2-7,-,TRBV9,TRBD2
CASSLTFGSSYEQYF,TRBJ2-7,-,TRBV5-8,-
CASTLGWTGWDEQFF,TRBJ2-1,-,TRBV19,TRBD1
CASSIRGVSGNTIYF,TRBJ1-3,-,TRBV27,-
CASSAGTGGSGANVLTF,TRBJ2-6,-,TRBV9,TRBD1
CASILQASCGRHYEQYF,TRBJ2-7,once,TRBV19,TRBD2
CASRTSGSPNEQFF,TRBJ2-1,-,TRBV19,TRBD2
CAWDSGGNTEAFF,TRBJ1-1,-,TRBV30,TRBD1
CASSTRLATSTDTQYF,TRBJ2-3,-,TRBV5-5,TRBD2
CASSSGSYEQYF,TRBJ2-7,-,TRBV19,-
CAWTGNSNYGYTF,TRBJ1-2,-,TRBV30,-
CASSIDGQGADTQYF,TRBJ2-3,-,TRBV19,TRBD1
CASSQGLAGELFF,TRBJ2-2,-,TRBV6-5,TRBD2
CASRQGAPTEAFF,TRBJ1-1,-,TRBV19,TRBD1
CAISEPLAGVSEDEQFF,TRBJ2-1,-,TRBV10-3,TRBD2
CASSSGTGGYEQYF,TRBJ2-7,-,TRBV5-6,TRBD1
CASSQGEEQGLTEAFF,TRBJ1-1,-,TRBV4-3,TRBD1
CASSNNESMNTEAFF,TRBJ1-1,few,TRBV21-1,-
CASSSQSLYTGELFF,TRBJ2-2,-,TRBV27,-
CASSLTSGTTYEQYF,TRBJ2-7,-,TRBV9,TRBD2